This TCR beta chain derives from a study of Ad26.COV2.S vaccination and SARS-CoV-2 variants. At the level of the study: Administration of Ad26.COV2.S was intramuscular, either once or twice 56 days apart. Regarding the study as a whole: Vaccine and placebo recipients had similar non-spike TCR breadth. Vaccinees showed greater spike-specific TCR breadth than placebo recipients.

Sequenced by immunoSEQ multiplex PCR; TCRdb stores in-frame clones only, minus some. This table has around 250,000 clones, roughly 89% appearing once. Germline values: CDR1 LNHDA, CDR2 SQIVND (reference sequence). This CDR3 is built from 13 residues. V lost 6 bases, J lost 3 bases, and 3 bases stayed unmatched. Stated treatment: roughly 19 received Ad26.COV2.S at low or high dose, single or two shots; roughly five received placebo; per-sample allocation not given. Samples came from day 63 after the first vaccine or placebo injection. Whoever gave the sample was an adult aged 18-55 years in Boston. As for this clone: Antigen unknown. The sample carries other DNA sequences with the same CDR3.

The TCR originated in a person aged 18-65 years who received the Ad26.COV2.S COVID-19 vaccine or a placebo. The sample in question was peripheral blood, obtained in a trial of Ad26.COV2.S vaccine versus placebo. The gene calls are TRBV19 and TRBJ2-3, with 7 positions matching TRBD1. This chain's CDR3 is CASRGQSTDTQYF. In DNA form, the CDR3 reads TGTGCCAGTAGGGGACAGTCGACAGATACGCAGTATTTT.